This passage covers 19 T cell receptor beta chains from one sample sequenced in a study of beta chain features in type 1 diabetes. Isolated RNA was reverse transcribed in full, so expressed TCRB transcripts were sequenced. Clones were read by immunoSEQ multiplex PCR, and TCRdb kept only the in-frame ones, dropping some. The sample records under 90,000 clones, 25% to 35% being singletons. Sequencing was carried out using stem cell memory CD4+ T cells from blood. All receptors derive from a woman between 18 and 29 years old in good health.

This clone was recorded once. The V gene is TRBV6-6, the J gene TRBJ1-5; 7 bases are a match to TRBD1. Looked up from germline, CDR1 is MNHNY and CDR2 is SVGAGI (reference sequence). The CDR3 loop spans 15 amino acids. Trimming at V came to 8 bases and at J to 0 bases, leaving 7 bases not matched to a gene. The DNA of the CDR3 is TGTGCCAGCGGCCACAGGGGCCATAGCAATCAGCCCCAGCATTTT. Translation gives CASGHRGHSNQPQHF.

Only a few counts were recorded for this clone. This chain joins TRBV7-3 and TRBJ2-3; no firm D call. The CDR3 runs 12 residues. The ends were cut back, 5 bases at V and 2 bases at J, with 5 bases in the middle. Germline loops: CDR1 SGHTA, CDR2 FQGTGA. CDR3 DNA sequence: TGTGCCAGCAGCCTAGACACAGATACGCAGTATTTT. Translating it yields CASSLDTDTQYF.

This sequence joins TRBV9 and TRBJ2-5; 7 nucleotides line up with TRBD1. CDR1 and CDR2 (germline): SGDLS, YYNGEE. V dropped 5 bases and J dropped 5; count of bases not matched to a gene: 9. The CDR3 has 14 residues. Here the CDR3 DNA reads TGTGCCAGCAGTAGGACAGGCAAGGTTGAGACCCAGTACTTC. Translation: CASSRTGKVETQYF. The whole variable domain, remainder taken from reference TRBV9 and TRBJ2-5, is DSGVTQTPKHLITATGQRVTLRCSPRSGDLSVYWYQQSLDQGLQFLIQYYNGEERAKGNILERFSAQQFPDLHSELNLSSLELGDSALYFCASSRTGKVETQYFGPGTRLLVL.

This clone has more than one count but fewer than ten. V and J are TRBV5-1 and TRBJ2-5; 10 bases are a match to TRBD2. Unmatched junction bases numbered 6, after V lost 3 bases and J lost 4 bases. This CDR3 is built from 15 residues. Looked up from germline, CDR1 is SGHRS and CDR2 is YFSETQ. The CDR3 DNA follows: TGCGCCAGCAGCTACAGCGGGAGGGCCGGAGAGACCCAGTACTTC. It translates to CASSYSGRAGETQYF.

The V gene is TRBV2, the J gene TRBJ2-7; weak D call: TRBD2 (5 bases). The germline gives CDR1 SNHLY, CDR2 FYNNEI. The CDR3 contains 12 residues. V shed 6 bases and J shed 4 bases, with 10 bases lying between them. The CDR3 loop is CASRGEEYEQYF. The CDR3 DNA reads TGTGCCAGCAGGGGAGAAGAATACGAGCAGTACTTC.

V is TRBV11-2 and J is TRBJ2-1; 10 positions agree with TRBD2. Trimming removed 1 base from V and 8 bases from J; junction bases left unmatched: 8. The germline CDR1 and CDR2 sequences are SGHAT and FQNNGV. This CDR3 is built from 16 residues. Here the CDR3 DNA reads TGTGCCAGCAGCTTAGGACTAGCGGGTGGGGTACATGAGCAGTTCTTC. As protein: CASSLGLAGGVHEQFF.

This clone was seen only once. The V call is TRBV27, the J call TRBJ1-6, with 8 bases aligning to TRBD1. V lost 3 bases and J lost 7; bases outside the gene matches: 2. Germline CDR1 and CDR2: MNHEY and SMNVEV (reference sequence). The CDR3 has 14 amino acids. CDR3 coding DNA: TGTGCCAGCAGTTTGGACAGGGTAAATTCACCCCTCCACTTT. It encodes CASSLDRVNSPLHF.

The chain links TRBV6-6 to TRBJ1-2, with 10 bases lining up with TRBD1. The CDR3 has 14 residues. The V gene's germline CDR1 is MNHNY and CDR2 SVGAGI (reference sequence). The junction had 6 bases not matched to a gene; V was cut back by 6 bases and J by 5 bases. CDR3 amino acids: CASRGQGNGYGYTF. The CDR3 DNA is TGTGCCAGCAGGGGACAGGGGAACGGGTATGGCTACACCTTC.

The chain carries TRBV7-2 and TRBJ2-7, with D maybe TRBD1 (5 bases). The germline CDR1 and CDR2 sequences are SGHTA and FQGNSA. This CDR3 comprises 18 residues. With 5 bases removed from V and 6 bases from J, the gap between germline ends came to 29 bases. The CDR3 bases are TGTGCCAGCAGCCCAGCCGAGACAGCGAATCGATTTCGGGTCGAGCAGTACTTC. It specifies CASSPAETANRFRVEQYF.

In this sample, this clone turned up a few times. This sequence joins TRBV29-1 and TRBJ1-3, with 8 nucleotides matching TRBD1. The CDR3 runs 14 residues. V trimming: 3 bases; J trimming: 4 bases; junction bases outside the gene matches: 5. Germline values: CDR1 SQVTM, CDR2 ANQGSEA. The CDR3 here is CSVEQGAQGNTIYF. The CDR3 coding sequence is TGCAGCGTTGAGCAGGGGGCGCAAGGAAACACCATATATTTT.

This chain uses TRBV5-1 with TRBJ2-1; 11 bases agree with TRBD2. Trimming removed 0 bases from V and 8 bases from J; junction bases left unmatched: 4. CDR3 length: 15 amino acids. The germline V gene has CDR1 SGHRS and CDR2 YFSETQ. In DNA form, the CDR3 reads TGCGCCAGCAGCTTGGTCACTAGCGGGGGCCATGAGCAGTTCTTC. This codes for CASSLVTSGGHEQFF.

DNA of the CDR3: TGTGCCAGCAGCAAGGACAGGGGAAACACCATATATTTT. Translating gives CASSKDRGNTIYF. This chain connects TRBV13 to TRBJ1-3, with 7 bases identical to TRBD1. The CDR3 consists of 13 residues. Germline V lookup: CDR1 PRHDT, CDR2 FYEKMQ (reference sequence). V trimming: 5 bases; J trimming: 4 bases; junction bases outside the gene matches: 2.

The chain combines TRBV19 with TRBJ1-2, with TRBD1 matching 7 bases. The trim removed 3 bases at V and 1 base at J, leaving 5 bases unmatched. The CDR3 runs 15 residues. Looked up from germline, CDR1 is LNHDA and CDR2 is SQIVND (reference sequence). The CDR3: CASSITAGGNYGYTF. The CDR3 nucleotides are TGTGCCAGTAGTATTACCGCAGGGGGTAACTATGGCTACACCTTC.

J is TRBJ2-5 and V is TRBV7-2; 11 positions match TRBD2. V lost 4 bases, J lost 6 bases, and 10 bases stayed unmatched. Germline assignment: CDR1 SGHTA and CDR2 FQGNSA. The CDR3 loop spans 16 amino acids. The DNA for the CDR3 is TGTGCCAGCAGCTCCCCGGGTAGCGGGGGGGCGAAGACCCAGTACTTC. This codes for CASSSPGSGGAKTQYF.

CDR3 bases: TGCGCCAGCAGCCCTCAGGGACAGGGGGCTGGCGAGCAGTACTTC. Amino acids: CASSPQGQGAGEQYF. The chain is built from TRBV4-1 and TRBJ2-7; TRBD1 aligns across 12 bases. The CDR3 contains 15 residues. Germline lookup yields CDR1 MGHRA and CDR2 YSYEKL. V lost 4 bases, J lost 6 bases, and 7 bases stayed unmatched.

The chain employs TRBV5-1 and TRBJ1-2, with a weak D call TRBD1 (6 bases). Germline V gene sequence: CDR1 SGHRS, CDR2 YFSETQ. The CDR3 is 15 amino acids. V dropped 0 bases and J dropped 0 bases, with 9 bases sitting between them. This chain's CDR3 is CASSLATGSNYGYTF. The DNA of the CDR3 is TGCGCCAGCAGCTTGGCCACAGGGTCTAACTATGGCTACACCTTC.

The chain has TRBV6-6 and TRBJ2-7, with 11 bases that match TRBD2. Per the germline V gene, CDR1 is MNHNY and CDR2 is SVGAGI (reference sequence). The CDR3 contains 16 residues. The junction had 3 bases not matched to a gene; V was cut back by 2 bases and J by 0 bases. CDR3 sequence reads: CASSYHSGRASYEQYF. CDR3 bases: TGTGCCAGCAGTTACCATAGCGGGAGGGCCTCCTACGAGCAGTACTTC.

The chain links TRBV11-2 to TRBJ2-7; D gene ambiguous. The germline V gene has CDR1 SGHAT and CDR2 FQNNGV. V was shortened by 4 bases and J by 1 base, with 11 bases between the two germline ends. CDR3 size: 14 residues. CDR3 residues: CASSSSHGSYEQYF. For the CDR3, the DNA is TGTGCCAGCAGCTCCTCACATGGTTCCTACGAGCAGTACTTC.

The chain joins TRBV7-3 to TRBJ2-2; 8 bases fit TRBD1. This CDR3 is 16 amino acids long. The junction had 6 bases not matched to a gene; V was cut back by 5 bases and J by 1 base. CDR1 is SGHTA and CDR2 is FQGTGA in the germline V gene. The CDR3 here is CASSRTGTGNTGELFF. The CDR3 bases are TGTGCCAGCAGCCGTACCGGGACAGGGAACACCGGGGAGCTGTTTTTT.